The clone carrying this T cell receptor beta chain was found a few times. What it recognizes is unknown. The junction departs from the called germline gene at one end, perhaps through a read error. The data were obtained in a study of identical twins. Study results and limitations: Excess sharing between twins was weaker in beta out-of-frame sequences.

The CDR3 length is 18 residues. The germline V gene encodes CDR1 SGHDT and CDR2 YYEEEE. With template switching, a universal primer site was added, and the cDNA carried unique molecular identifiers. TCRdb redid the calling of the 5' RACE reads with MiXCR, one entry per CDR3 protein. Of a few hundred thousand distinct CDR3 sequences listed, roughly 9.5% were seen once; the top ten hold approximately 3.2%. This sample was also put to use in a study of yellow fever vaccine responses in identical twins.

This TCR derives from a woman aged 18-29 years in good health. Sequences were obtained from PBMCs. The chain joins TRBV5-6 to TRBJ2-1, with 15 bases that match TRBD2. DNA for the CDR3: TGCGCCAGCAGCCCCGGACTAGCGGGAGGGTACTCCTACAATGAGCAGTTCTTC. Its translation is CASSPGLAGGYSYNEQFF.